The 12 T cell receptor beta chains below come from one sample, sequenced in a study of blood T cell repertoires in COVID-19. Clones were sequenced by immunoSEQ multiplex PCR, and TCRdb holds only the in-frame ones, with some missing. This table has approximately 200,000 clones, 80% to 90% appearing once. The sample taken for sequencing was peripheral blood. The receptor set was obtained from a young man with COVID-19, enrolled during active disease.

The chain is built from TRBV21-1 and TRBJ1-6. TRBV21-1 is a listed pseudogene. The CDR3 consists of 15 residues. CDR3 in DNA: TGTGCCAGCAGCAATAATCGGGAGGCGAATTCACCCCTCCACTTT. It specifies CASSNNREANSPLHF.

The chain carries TRBV27 and TRBJ1-2; 7 nucleotides match TRBD1. V shed 5 bases, J shed 8 bases, and the junction held 11 bases outside the gene matches. The germline V gene encodes CDR1 MNHEY and CDR2 SMNVEV (reference sequence). The CDR3 consists of 14 residues. The chain's CDR3 is CASSLNRGVEGYTF. For the CDR3, the DNA is TGTGCCAGCAGTCTGAACAGGGGAGTAGAGGGCTACACCTTC.

The rearrangement joins TRBV7-2 to TRBJ2-7, with TRBD1 as a possible D gene (5 bases). Germline V gives CDR1 SGHTA, CDR2 FQGNSA. Trimming left V 1 base short and J 2 bases short, with 15 bases between. The CDR3 totals 16 residues. CDR3 nucleotides: TGTGCCAGCAGCTTAGATAGGGGTGTAGGGCCCTACGAGCAGTACTTC. This encodes CASSLDRGVGPYEQYF.

The rearrangement links TRBV6-6 to TRBJ1-2; D uncertain. Germline CDR1 is MNHNY and CDR2 is SVGAGI (reference sequence). V lost 0 bases to trimming and J lost 0 bases, with 5 bases between them. This CDR3 spans 14 amino acids. For the CDR3, the DNA is TGTGCCAGCAGTTACTCGTCCTCTAACTATGGCTACACCTTC. This codes for CASSYSSSNYGYTF.

CDR3 nucleotides: TGTGCCACCAGTGAATCCGGGACATTCAGCAATCAGCCCCAGCATTTT. Residues: CATSESGTFSNQPQHF. This chain uses TRBV24-1 with TRBJ1-5, with a possible D match to TRBD1 (6 bases). The CDR3 length is 16 residues. Looked up from germline, CDR1 is KGHDR and CDR2 is SFDVKD. V lost 4 bases and J lost 1, with 13 bases in between.

This clone was seen once. This sequence joins TRBV28 and TRBJ1-2; D is possibly TRBD1 (6 bases). The CDR3 length is 12 residues. Trimming stripped 5 bases from V and 8 bases from J, with 12 bases between. CDR1 is MDHEN and CDR2 is SYDVKM in the germline V gene. The CDR3 sequence is CASSETGGGYTF. DNA of the CDR3: TGTGCCAGCAGTGAGACGGGGGGCGGCTACACCTTC.

This clone has just one count. The chain has TRBV7-9 and TRBJ1-1, with TRBD1 as a possible D gene (5 bases). This CDR3 spans 16 amino acids. V gave up 5 bases and J gave up 0 bases, with 16 bases separating them. CDR1 is SEHNR and CDR2 is FQNEAQ in the germline V gene (reference sequence). The CDR3 nucleotides are TGTGCCAGCAGCCAACAAGGGGACTCCCTGAACACTGAAGCTTTCTTT. It yields the protein CASSQQGDSLNTEAFF.

The chain links TRBV2 to TRBJ2-3, with D uncertain. V dropped 4 bases and J dropped 6 bases, with 5 bases sitting between them. This CDR3 spans 11 amino acids. Germline assignment: CDR1 SNHLY and CDR2 FYNNEI. As DNA, the CDR3 is TGTGCCAGCAGTGTTCAGGATACGCAGTATTTT. Protein sequence: CASSVQDTQYF.

The V call is TRBV2, the J call TRBJ1-4; a possible D gene is TRBD1 (6 bases). CDR1 is SNHLY and CDR2 is FYNNEI in the germline V gene. The length of the CDR3 is 14 residues. Trimming took 8 bases from V and 5 from J, leaving 15 bases between them. The CDR3 DNA is TGTGCCAGCTGTCGGGACAATCTCAATGAAAAACTGTTTTTT. Amino acids: CASCRDNLNEKLFF.

The rearrangement joins TRBV24-1 to TRBJ2-3; D possibly corresponds to TRBD2 (6 bases). The V and J ends lost 6 bases and 2 bases respectively, with 14 bases between them. Germline V lookup: CDR1 KGHDR, CDR2 SFDVKD. The CDR3 is 15 residues long. The CDR3 region has the DNA TGTGCCACCAGTCCAGCGGGCTCCGACACAGATACGCAGTATTTT. Its protein product is CATSPAGSDTDTQYF.

V and J are TRBV2 and TRBJ1-6, with a tentative D call TRBD1 (5 bases). The germline CDR1 and CDR2 sequences are SNHLY and FYNNEI. The germline V and J ends were trimmed by 6 bases and 10 bases, with 25 bases remaining between them. The CDR3 is 17 amino acids. The chain's CDR3 is CASSARGAGIVYSPLHF. The CDR3 bases are TGTGCCAGCAGCGCACGAGGTGCAGGGATAGTTTACTCACCCCTCCACTTT.

The J gene is TRBJ1-1, the V gene TRBV23-1; D remains unclear. TRBV23-1 is an ORF for which the function is uncertain. The germline V and J ends were trimmed by 10 bases and 3 bases, with 9 bases remaining between them. The CDR3 contains 11 residues. CDR3 sequence reads: CATPCDTEAFF. DNA of the CDR3: TGCGCCACCCCCTGTGACACTGAAGCTTTCTTT.